This T cell receptor beta chain was recovered during a study of cytomegalovirus exposure and HLA in healthy donors. Study-wide results and caveats: A few V segments could not be told apart, such as TRBV6-2 and TRBV6-3, and were left out. In a later analysis, common viral pathogens appeared linked to several of the most significant clusters. One variant, a missense change in DCLRE1C, was linked in a later analysis to TCR beta V- and J-gene trimming.

Notes on this clone: Its antigen remains unidentified.

Donors likely had unrecorded immune exposures despite being nominally healthy when sampled. There are 13 residues in the CDR3. Germline-derived CDR1 and CDR2 are MNHEY and SVGAGI. The PCR employed 60 Vbeta primers together with 13 Jbeta primers. The table came from immunoSEQ multiplex PCR; TCRdb's copy has only in-frame clones and leaves some out. The profile shows over 110,000 clones, around three quarters of them singletons. The source material was PBMCs. The J gene is TRBJ2-5, the V gene TRBV6-5; no reliable D call. The assigned J gene may be wrong: the sequence end matches TRBJ2-7 better. The clonotype comes from a woman aged 18-29 years in good health and CMV-seropositive. This CDR3 reads CASSGRLGYEQYF. The DNA for the CDR3 is TGTGCCAGCAGTGGCCGACTGGGTTACGAGCAGTACTTC.